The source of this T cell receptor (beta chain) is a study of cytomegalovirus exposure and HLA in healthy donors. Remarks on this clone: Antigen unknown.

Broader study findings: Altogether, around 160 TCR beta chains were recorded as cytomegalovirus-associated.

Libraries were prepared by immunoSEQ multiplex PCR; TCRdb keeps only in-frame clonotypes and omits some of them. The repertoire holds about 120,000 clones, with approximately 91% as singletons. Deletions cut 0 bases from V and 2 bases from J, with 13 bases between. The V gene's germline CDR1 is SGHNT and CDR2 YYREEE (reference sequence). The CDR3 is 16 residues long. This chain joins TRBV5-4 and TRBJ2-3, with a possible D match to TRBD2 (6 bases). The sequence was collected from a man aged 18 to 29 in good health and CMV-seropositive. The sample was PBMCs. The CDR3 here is CASSLGAGTYTDTQYF. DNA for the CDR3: TGTGCCAGCAGCTTGGGTGCAGGGACTTACACAGATACGCAGTATTTT.